Listed here are 27 T cell receptor beta chains from one sample, sequenced in a study of CD8+CD57+ T cells in acquired aplastic anemia. Sequencing involved patients with CD8+CD57+ cell expansion previously shown by flow cytometry. Profiling that covered TCR beta VDJ and CDR3 relied on genomic DNA as its template. TCRdb ran MiXCR on the reads and lists one entry per CDR3 protein. The data hold roughly 200,000 distinct CDR3 sequences, with 63% observed a single time. Sequencing used sorted CD4+, CD8+, or CD8+CD57+ T cells (not recorded which) from PBMCs. These receptors were obtained from a human donor with aplastic anemia.

V gene TRBV7-3 combines with J gene TRBJ2-5; D is possibly TRBD2 (6 bases). The V and J ends lost 5 bases and 5 bases respectively, with 18 bases between them. This CDR3 is built from 15 residues. Germline V lookup: CDR1 SGHTA, CDR2 FQGTGA. In DNA form, the CDR3 reads TGTGCCAGCAGCCCCTTTGGGGGGATGGGGGAGACCCAGTACTTC. Protein product: CASSPFGGMGETQYF.

The V gene is TRBV2, the J gene TRBJ2-2, with unresolved D. The germline V and J ends were trimmed by 1 base and 5 bases, with 5 bases remaining between them. The CDR3 length is 13 residues. Germline-derived CDR1 and CDR2 are SNHLY and FYNNEI. The CDR3 protein is CASSEVRTGELFF. The CDR3 DNA reads as TGTGCCAGCAGTGAAGTAAGGACCGGGGAGCTGTTTTTT.

V usage is TRBV2 and J usage is TRBJ1-5; the D is unclear. The V and J ends lost 4 bases and 4 bases respectively, with 5 bases between them. Germline CDR1 and CDR2: SNHLY and FYNNEI. The CDR3 has 12 amino acids. This CDR3 is CASSVRNQPQHF. CDR3 nucleotides: TGTGCCAGCAGTGTTAGAAATCAGCCCCAGCATTTT. Full variable domain (rest looked up from reference TRBV2 and TRBJ1-5): EPEVTQTPSHQVTQMGQEVILRCVPISNHLYFYWYRQILGQKVEFLVSFYNNEISEKSEIFDDQFSVERPDGSNFTLKIRSTKLEDSAMYFCASSVRNQPQHFGDGTRLSIL.

This clonotype occurred many times. V is TRBV5-1 and J is TRBJ2-1; D is uncertain. CDR1 is SGHRS, CDR2 YFSETQ, per germline. The CDR3 totals 14 residues. V lost 0 bases and J lost 8, with 12 bases in between. This CDR3 is CASSLGVGIDEQFF. DNA for the CDR3: TGCGCCAGCAGCTTGGGGGTAGGGATCGATGAGCAGTTCTTC.

V gene TRBV7-9 combines with J gene TRBJ2-1, with TRBD1 matching over 8 bases. The trim removed 5 bases at V and 4 bases at J, leaving 7 bases unmatched. Germline V gene data show CDR1 as SEHNR and CDR2 as FQNEAQ (reference sequence). This CDR3 has 15 amino acids. The CDR3 protein is CASSVGQGPYNEQFF. DNA for the CDR3: TGTGCCAGCAGCGTAGGACAGGGACCTTACAATGAGCAGTTCTTC. Filled out from reference TRBV7-9 and TRBJ2-1, the complete variable domain reads DTGVSQNPRHKITKRGQNVTFRCDPISEHNRLYWYRQTLGQGPEFLTYFQNEAQLEKSRLLSDRFSAERPKGSFSTLEIQRTEQGDSAMYLCASSVGQGPYNEQFFGPGTRLTVL.

This chain connects TRBV5-4 to TRBJ2-7; D uncertain. The CDR3 length is 12 residues. CDR1 SGHNT and CDR2 YYREEE come from the germline V gene (reference sequence). The ends were cut back, 5 bases at V and 7 bases at J, with 13 bases in the middle. The CDR3 sequence is CASRVPDQEQYF. CDR3 nucleotides: TGTGCCAGCAGGGTCCCGGACCAAGAGCAGTACTTC.

The genes are TRBV7-3 and TRBJ2-1, with D uncertain. V dropped 5 bases and J dropped 3 bases, with 8 bases sitting between them. The length of the CDR3 is 13 residues. Germline values: CDR1 SGHTA, CDR2 FQGTGA. CDR3 protein: CASSVGNYNEQFF. The DNA of the CDR3 is TGTGCCAGCAGCGTAGGGAACTACAATGAGCAGTTCTTC.

The chain couples TRBV29-1 to TRBJ1-1, with 8 bases matching TRBD1. V trimming: 7 bases; J trimming: 1 base; junction bases outside the gene matches: 5. The germline CDR1 and CDR2 sequences are SQVTM and ANQGSEA. CDR3 length equals 13 residues. CDR3 sequence (DNA): TGCAGCGCCCAGACAGGGGAGAACACTGAAGCTTTCTTT. It specifies CSAQTGENTEAFF.

J is TRBJ1-1 and V is TRBV7-3, with 8 nucleotides matching TRBD1. The V gene end was trimmed by 4 bases and the J gene end by 8 bases; junction bases not matched to a gene: 6. Germline assignment: CDR1 SGHTA and CDR2 FQGTGA. The CDR3 totals 13 residues. The CDR3 region is CASSSGQGGEAFF. The CDR3 DNA reads as TGTGCCAGCAGCTCCGGACAGGGAGGGGAAGCTTTCTTT.

This clonotype was counted a few times. This chain joins TRBV20-1 and TRBJ1-1; 7 bases agree with TRBD1. CDR1 and CDR2 (germline): DFQATT, SNEGSKA (reference sequence). V lost 3 bases, J lost 0 bases, and 4 bases stayed unmatched. The CDR3 totals 14 residues. The CDR3 DNA sequence: TGCAGTGCTAGGCCCACAGGGGTGAACACTGAAGCTTTCTTT. As protein: CSARPTGVNTEAFF.

This clonotype has ten or more counts. The chain links TRBV4-1 to TRBJ1-2; D call uncertain. V gave up 0 bases and J gave up 8 bases, with 19 bases separating them. The CDR3 extends over 16 amino acids. The germline V gene has CDR1 MGHRA and CDR2 YSYEKL. CDR3 sequence reads: CASSQDHSARNYGYTF. The CDR3 DNA reads TGCGCCAGCAGCCAAGATCATTCAGCCAGGAATTACGGCTACACCTTC.

In this sample, this clonotype turned up many times. The J gene is TRBJ2-5, the V gene TRBV7-9; 12 nucleotides align to TRBD2. V was pared by 3 bases and J by 5 bases, with 16 bases of the junction left unmatched. This CDR3 has 19 amino acids. The V gene's germline CDR1 is SEHNR and CDR2 FQNEAQ (reference sequence). The CDR3, as DNA: TGTGCCAGCAGCTTCCCTACGGGACTAGCGGGCGCCTATGGGGAGACCCAGTACTTC. It encodes CASSFPTGLAGAYGETQYF. The complete variable domain, with remaining parts taken from reference TRBV7-9 and TRBJ2-5, reads DTGVSQNPRHKITKRGQNVTFRCDPISEHNRLYWYRQTLGQGPEFLTYFQNEAQLEKSRLLSDRFSAERPKGSFSTLEIQRTEQGDSAMYLCASSFPTGLAGAYGETQYFGPGTRLLVL.

Of note for this clonotype: The CDR3 carries no conserved terminal phenylalanine or tryptophan, so it likely arises from a read error. J is TRBJ2-3 and V is TRBV29-1, with D tentatively TRBD1 (6 bases). Germline CDR1 is SQVTM and CDR2 is ANQGSEA. The CDR3 length is 13 residues. The V and J ends lost 7 bases and 3 bases respectively, with 14 bases between them. CDR3 bases: TGCAGCGCAGGACAGACGACGACAGATACGCAGTATCTT. Translating gives CSAGQTTTDTQYL.

The chain joins TRBV24-1 to TRBJ2-5, with D tentatively TRBD1 (6 bases). Germline lookup yields CDR1 KGHDR and CDR2 SFDVKD. The CDR3 has 12 residues. V was shortened by 7 bases and J by 2 bases, with 7 bases between the two germline ends. CDR3 in amino acids: CATRGHQETQYF. Written as DNA, the CDR3 is TGTGCCACCAGGGGACATCAAGAGACCCAGTACTTC.

This clonotype came up a few times. The rearrangement uses TRBV20-1 and TRBJ2-7; 12 nucleotides line up with TRBD2. The CDR3 runs 14 residues. Trimming cost V 2 bases and J 1 base; bases outside gene matches: 0. CDR1 is DFQATT, CDR2 SNEGSKA, per germline (reference sequence). The CDR3 DNA reads as TGCAGTGCTAGAACTAGCGGGGGGTCCTACGAGCAGTACTTC. Translating gives CSARTSGGSYEQYF.

This clonotype showed up just a few times. The chain links TRBV2 to TRBJ2-6, with D unresolved. Trimming took 3 bases from V and 0 from J, leaving 9 bases between them. The CDR3 totals 16 residues. Germline V gives CDR1 SNHLY, CDR2 FYNNEI. CDR3 sequence reads: CASSEGSSSGANVLTF. The CDR3 nucleotides are TGTGCCAGCAGTGAGGGGTCAAGCTCTGGGGCCAACGTCCTGACTTTC.

The chain carries TRBV19 and TRBJ1-6; D may be TRBD1 (5 bases). Germline lookup yields CDR1 LNHDA and CDR2 SQIVND (reference sequence). Trimming left V 3 bases short and J 7 bases short, with 19 bases between. This CDR3 has 17 amino acids. Here the CDR3 reads CASSIGTGGRANSPLHF. The CDR3 DNA reads TGTGCCAGTAGTATCGGGACCGGCGGTCGAGCGAATTCACCCCTCCACTTT.

V is TRBV2 and J is TRBJ1-2, with a weak D call TRBD1 (5 bases). CDR1 and CDR2 (germline): SNHLY, FYNNEI. The CDR3 length is 13 residues. Trimming pared 6 bases from V and 5 bases from J, leaving 13 bases between. This chain's CDR3 is CASRLGAIYGYTF. The CDR3 coding sequence is TGTGCCAGCAGACTAGGGGCCATATATGGCTACACCTTC.

The chain carries TRBV29-1 and TRBJ1-2; 8 bases agree with TRBD1. The V gene's germline CDR1 is SQVTM and CDR2 ANQGSEA. Trimming took 7 bases from V and 7 from J; bases not matched to a gene: 14. The CDR3 sequence is 14 residues long. The CDR3 coding sequence is TGCAGCGGGACAACAGGGGGGTTATACGGTGGCTACACCTTC. This sequence encodes CSGTTGGLYGGYTF.

This clonotype was seen at least ten times. This chain uses TRBV5-1 with TRBJ2-2; 8 positions agree with TRBD2. Germline V lookup: CDR1 SGHRS, CDR2 YFSETQ. This CDR3 spans 18 amino acids. Trimming removed 4 bases from V and 2 bases from J; junction bases left unmatched: 13. The DNA for the CDR3 is TGCGCCAGCAGCCCGGAGGCGAGCGGGGGTCCCAACACCGGGGAGCTGTTTTTT. Translation gives CASSPEASGGPNTGELFF. Combining the CDR3 with reference TRBV5-1 and TRBJ2-2 gives the whole variable domain KAGVTQTPRYLIKTRGQQVTLSCSPISGHRSVSWYQQTPGQGLQFLFEYFSETQRNKGNFPGRFSGRQFSNSRSEMNVSTLELGDSALYLCASSPEASGGPNTGELFFGEGSRLTVL.

This chain connects TRBV6-1 to TRBJ2-7; 8 bases agree with TRBD2. V gave up 5 bases and J gave up 2 bases; unmatched junction bases: 8. This CDR3 is built from 15 residues. Per the germline V gene, CDR1 is MNHNS and CDR2 is SASEGT. The CDR3 nucleotides read TGTGCCAGCAGTTTAGGCCGGACTAGCACCTACGAGCAGTACTTC. Its translation is CASSLGRTSTYEQYF.

This chain links TRBV3-1 with TRBJ1-2; no clear D. CDR3 length: 11 amino acids. The germline gives CDR1 LGHDT, CDR2 YNNKEL (reference sequence). Between the trimmed V and J ends, which lost 1 base and 4 bases, there was a span of 1 base. The CDR3 DNA follows: TGTGCCAGCAGCCAAGGCTATGGCTACACCTTC. This sequence encodes CASSQGYGYTF.

V is TRBV12-3 or TRBV12-4 and J is TRBJ1-5; weak D call: TRBD1 (6 bases). The CDR3 is 13 residues long. Trimming removed 4 bases at V and 7 bases at J, with 11 bases between. The CDR3 nucleotides are TGTGCCAGCAGTTCCTGGGGGGGCCAGCCCCAGCATTTT. Protein: CASSSWGGQPQHF.

This rearrangement joins TRBV2 to TRBJ1-2, with D possibly matching TRBD1 (5 bases). The CDR3 runs 13 residues. Germline V gives CDR1 SNHLY, CDR2 FYNNEI. Trimming took off 5 bases at V and 8 bases at J, with 15 bases between the two ends. CDR3 sequence: CASSPLAGQGYTF. CDR3 coding DNA: TGTGCCAGCAGTCCACTAGCGGGGCAAGGCTACACCTTC.

Concerning this clonotype: Given a much more abundant clone one base away, this may be a read error. It is likely a read error, because the conserved phenylalanine at the end of the CDR3 is missing. V and J are TRBV6-1 and TRBJ1-2; D possibly corresponds to TRBD1 (6 bases). The germline V gene encodes CDR1 MNHNS and CDR2 SASEGT. V lost 2 bases, J lost 7 bases, and 11 bases lay in between. The CDR3 consists of 13 residues. CDR3 coding DNA: TGTGCCAGCAGTGAAACAGGGAAAGGTGGCTACACCCTC. It yields the protein CASSETGKGGYTL.

This clonotype was detected once. This chain joins TRBV7-6 and TRBJ2-1; D may be TRBD2 (6 bases). Germline CDR1 and CDR2: SGHVS and FNYEAQ. The CDR3 runs 13 residues. V lost 1 base and J lost 7, with 8 bases in between. The CDR3 sequence: CASSLGRVNEQFF. The CDR3 nucleotides are TGTGCCAGCAGCTTAGGGAGGGTTAATGAGCAGTTCTTC.

The chain recombines TRBV7-2 with TRBJ2-7; TRBD1 or TRBD2 may be the D gene (6 bases each). The CDR3 sequence is 14 residues long. CDR1 SGHTA and CDR2 FQGNSA come from the germline V gene. The V and J ends lost 2 bases and 3 bases respectively, with 11 bases between them. The CDR3, as DNA: TGTGCCAGCAGCTTAAAGGGGGGAATCTACGAGCAGTACTTC. Translating it yields CASSLKGGIYEQYF.